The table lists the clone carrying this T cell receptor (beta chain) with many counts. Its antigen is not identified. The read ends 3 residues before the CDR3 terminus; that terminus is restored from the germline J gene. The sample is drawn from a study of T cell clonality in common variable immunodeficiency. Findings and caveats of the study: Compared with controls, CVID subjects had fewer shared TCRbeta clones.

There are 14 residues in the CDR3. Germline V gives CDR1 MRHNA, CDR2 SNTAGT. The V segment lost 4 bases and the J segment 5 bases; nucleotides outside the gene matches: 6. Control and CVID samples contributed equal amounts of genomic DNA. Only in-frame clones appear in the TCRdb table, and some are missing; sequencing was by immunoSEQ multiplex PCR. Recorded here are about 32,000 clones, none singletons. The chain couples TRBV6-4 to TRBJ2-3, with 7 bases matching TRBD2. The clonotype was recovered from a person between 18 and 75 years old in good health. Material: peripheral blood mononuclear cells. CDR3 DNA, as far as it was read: TGTGCCAGCAGTGGCGGGGGAGTCAGAGATACG. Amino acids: CASSGGGVRDT. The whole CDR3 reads CASSGGGVRDTQYF.